The TCR beta chain described here comes from a study of neoadjuvant anti-PD-1 for oral cavity cancer. TCRdb's copy holds only in-frame clones and misses some; the assay was immunoSEQ multiplex PCR. The data show tens of thousands of clones, less than 90% seen once. There are 20 residues in the CDR3. Germline loops: CDR1 SGDLS, CDR2 YYNGEE. Trimming pared 4 bases from V and 0 bases from J, leaving 25 bases between. Noted time point: after neoadjuvant nivolumab, at surgical resection. The sequencing here drew on PBMCs, taken after nivolumab (anti-PD-1) treatment. The chain links TRBV9 to TRBJ2-2; D uncertain. The TCR sequence derives from a person between 40 and 85 years old with oral cavity squamous cell carcinoma. The CDR3 sequence is CASSPPLGYKSNSNTGELFF. The CDR3, as DNA: TGTGCCAGCAGCCCGCCGTTGGGTTATAAATCCAATTCGAACACCGGGGAGCTGTTTTTT.